Here is one T cell receptor beta chain with its context. What it binds is unknown. Regarding time point: pre-sensitization, week 0. The treatment is: therapeutic diphenylcyclopropenone sensitization with weekly scalp DPC. The sample comes from a study of human T cells and chemical hapten exposure. Study summary: Scalp application of diphenylcyclopropenone was performed weekly in patients across the entire approximately 26-week study. Upper-back patch tests with 0.01% DPC were read at 6 days. Broader study findings: Healthy people's immune response may differ from that of the donors, who had alopecia.

The V and J ends lost 3 bases and 10 bases respectively, with 16 bases between them. The CDR3 is 15 residues long. The germline V gene has CDR1 MGHDK and CDR2 SYGVNS. Individual cDNA molecules (in the library) carried attached unique molecular identifiers. TCRdb recomputed calls from the RACE reads with MiXCR, one row per CDR3 protein. The table has about 290,000 distinct CDR3 sequences, approximately 7.5% seen once. The gene calls are TRBV25-1 and TRBJ1-6; unclear D gene. The TCR sequence derives from a man aged 18 to 30 with alopecia areata. Some clones in this sample may be carry-over from other donors' samples. The source was whole blood, collected in connection with sensitization to the hapten diphenylcyclopropenone (DPC). CDR3 sequence reads: CASSEIGRPSSPLHF. The DNA of the CDR3 is TGTGCCAGCAGTGAGATTGGCCGCCCGTCGTCACCCCTCCACTTT.